One and the same sample provided the 20 T cell receptor beta chains below, sequenced in a study of blood T cell repertoires in COVID-19. Assay: immunoSEQ multiplex PCR; the TCRdb copy retains only in-frame clones and omits some. The data hold about 200,000 clones, with approximately 90% observed a single time. Input material: peripheral blood. These receptors were obtained from a man between 60 and 70 years old with active or convalescent COVID-19.

The chain couples TRBV6-5 to TRBJ1-3; 7 nucleotides match TRBD1. Losses at the gene ends were 0 bases for V and 7 bases for J; bases not matched to a gene: 9. Germline V gene data show CDR1 as MNHEY and CDR2 as SVGAGI. This CDR3 is built from 16 residues. The CDR3 region has the DNA TGTGCCAGCAGTTACTCTCCGGACAGGATCGTGAACACCATATATTTT. This sequence encodes CASSYSPDRIVNTIYF.

The chain uses TRBV2 and TRBJ1-2; D remains ambiguous. Germline lookup yields CDR1 SNHLY and CDR2 FYNNEI. The CDR3 runs to 17 residues. The V end was cut by 3 bases, the J end by 0 bases, with 17 bases between. As DNA, the CDR3 is TGTGCCAGCAGTGATGTCCAAGCTCGGGATTCTAACTATGGCTACACCTTC. It translates to CASSDVQARDSNYGYTF.

This chain joins TRBV3-1 (or the pseudogene TRBV3-2) and TRBJ2-5, with a possible D match to TRBD2 (6 bases). Germline CDR1 LGHDT, CDR2 YNNKEL (reference sequence). This CDR3 has 14 residues. V lost 7 bases and J lost 1, with 13 bases in between. The DNA of the CDR3 is TGTGCCAGCACCTTTAACGGGGGCCAAGAGACCCAGTACTTC. Its protein is CASTFNGGQETQYF.

The rearrangement links TRBV11-2 to TRBJ2-7; 7 bases match TRBD1. Germline V gene data show CDR1 as SGHAT and CDR2 as FQNNGV. The CDR3 sequence is 15 residues long. The V gene end was trimmed by 3 bases and the J gene end by 5 bases; junction bases not matched to a gene: 10. The CDR3 loop reads CASSFQRQGNDEQYF. CDR3 DNA sequence: TGTGCCAGCAGCTTCCAGAGACAGGGTAACGACGAGCAGTACTTC.

The CDR3 nucleotides are TGTGCCTGGAAACTGACAGATACGCAGTATTTT. It translates to CAWKLTDTQYF. V gene TRBV30 combines with J gene TRBJ2-3; D is unresolved. Trimming took 4 bases from V and 3 from J, leaving 5 bases between them. The CDR3 extends over 11 amino acids. CDR1 is GTSNPN and CDR2 is SVGIG in the germline V gene (reference sequence).

V is TRBV15 and J is TRBJ1-3; 9 bases are a match to TRBD1. The CDR3 sequence is 19 residues long. V shed 2 bases and J 2 bases; nucleotides not matched to a gene: 13. The germline gives CDR1 LNHNV, CDR2 YYDKDF (reference sequence). The CDR3 here is CATSRPPGQGRGAGNTIYF. For the CDR3, the DNA is TGTGCCACCAGCAGACCGCCGGGACAGGGAAGAGGTGCTGGAAACACCATATATTTT. The full variable domain, completed using reference TRBV15 and TRBJ1-3, is DAMVIQNPRYQVTQFGKPVTLSCSQTLNHNVMYWYQQKSSQAPKLLFHYYDKDFNNEADTPDNFQSRRPNTSFCFLDIRSPGLGDTAMYLCATSRPPGQGRGAGNTIYFGEGSWLTVV.

The gene calls are TRBV19 and TRBJ1-1; 7 nucleotides line up with TRBD1. The germline CDR1 and CDR2 sequences are LNHDA and SQIVND (reference sequence). The CDR3 sequence is 14 residues long. J was trimmed by 5 bases and V by 9 bases; bases with no gene match: 12. In nucleotides, the CDR3 is TGTGCCAGCTCGATCAGGGGGAAAGAAACTGAAGCTTTCTTT. It specifies CASSIRGKETEAFF. Full variable domain (remainder filled in from reference TRBV19 and TRBJ1-1): DGGITQSPKYLFRKEGQNVTLSCEQNLNHDAMYWYRQDPGQGLRLIYYSQIVNDFQKGDIAEGYSVSREKKESFPLTVTSAQKNPTAFYLCASSIRGKETEAFFGQGTRLTVV.

This chain joins TRBV12-3 or TRBV12-4 and TRBJ1-2, with unresolved D. Between the trimmed V and J ends, which lost 5 bases and 8 bases, there was a span of 15 bases. The CDR3 consists of 13 residues. CDR3 sequence reads: CASSPQDAGGYTF. CDR3 sequence (DNA): TGTGCCAGCAGTCCCCAGGATGCGGGGGGCTACACCTTC.

The chain joins TRBV6-1 to TRBJ2-2, with D tentatively TRBD2 (7 bases). The CDR3 is 14 amino acids. Germline CDR1 and CDR2: MNHNS and SASEGT. The V end lost 10 bases, the J end lost 6 bases, and 18 bases lay between the germline ends. As DNA, the CDR3 is TGTGCCACAAGGGGGGGCTTTACGTCCGGGGAGCTGTTTTTT. This encodes CATRGGFTSGELFF.

The chain carries TRBV28 and TRBJ1-3; TRBD1 matches 7 bases. The germline CDR1 and CDR2 sequences are MDHEN and SYDVKM. The V segment lost 4 bases and the J segment 0 bases; nucleotides outside the gene matches: 9. This CDR3 is built from 17 residues. The CDR3 region is CASSSDDRVDSGNTIYF. The DNA of the CDR3 is TGTGCCAGCAGTTCTGACGACAGGGTAGACTCTGGAAACACCATATATTTT.

The CDR3 sequence: CASSLRNEQFF. The CDR3 region has the DNA TGTGCCAGCAGCCTGCGGAATGAGCAGTTCTTC. The chain employs TRBV7-9 and TRBJ2-1; D is unclear. This CDR3 spans 11 amino acids. V lost 5 bases to trimming and J lost 7 bases, with 6 bases between them. CDR1 is SEHNR, CDR2 FQNEAQ, per germline (reference sequence). The entire variable domain, with the rest obtained from reference TRBV7-9 and TRBJ2-1, is as follows: DTGVSQNPRHKITKRGQNVTFRCDPISEHNRLYWYRQTLGQGPEFLTYFQNEAQLEKSRLLSDRFSAERPKGSFSTLEIQRTEQGDSAMYLCASSLRNEQFFGPGTRLTVL.

This chain uses TRBV29-1 with TRBJ1-2; a weak D match, TRBD1 (5 bases). The CDR3 is 13 residues long. V was shortened by 3 bases and J by 8 bases, with 16 bases between the two germline ends. Germline V gene lookup returns CDR1 SQVTM and CDR2 ANQGSEA. The CDR3 DNA reads TGCAGCGTTGAGGTGGGCGACAGAACGGGCTACACCTTC. Translated, it gives CSVEVGDRTGYTF.

The gene calls are TRBV5-1 and TRBJ2-3; TRBD1 might be the D (6 bases). Germline V gene data show CDR1 as SGHRS and CDR2 as YFSETQ. Trimming shortened V by 0 bases and J by 2 bases, and 10 bases separated the two germline ends. The CDR3 loop spans 15 amino acids. CDR3 nucleotide sequence: TGCGCCAGCAGCTTGGGTCAGGGGATCACAGATACGCAGTATTTT. Its translation: CASSLGQGITDTQYF. The whole variable domain, filled in from reference TRBV5-1 and TRBJ2-3, reads KAGVTQTPRYLIKTRGQQVTLSCSPISGHRSVSWYQQTPGQGLQFLFEYFSETQRNKGNFPGRFSGRQFSNSRSEMNVSTLELGDSALYLCASSLGQGITDTQYFGPGTRLTVL.

This clone occurred a few times. This chain connects TRBV5-1 to TRBJ2-5; TRBD1 is a possible D gene (6 bases). V lost 3 bases and J lost 5, with 20 bases in between. Germline V CDR1 and CDR2: SGHRS, YFSETQ. CDR3 size: 16 residues. The CDR3 loop reads CASSSGTSVSWETQYF. In nucleotides, the CDR3 is TGCGCCAGCAGCTCCGGGACATCGGTATCATGGGAGACCCAGTACTTC.

This clone was counted a single time. V usage is TRBV29-1 and J usage is TRBJ1-2, with a tentative D call TRBD1 (6 bases). Trimming removed 7 bases at V and 5 bases at J, with 17 bases between. Per the germline V gene, CDR1 is SQVTM and CDR2 is ANQGSEA. The CDR3 spans 13 residues. The DNA for the CDR3 is TGCAGCGCCGAGGGGGGGGCTGGATATGGCTACACCTTC. It encodes CSAEGGAGYGYTF. The variable domain in full, completed from reference TRBV29-1 and TRBJ1-2, reads SAVISQKPSRDICQRGTSLTIQCQVDSQVTMMFWYRQQPGQSLTLIATANQGSEATYESGFVIDKFPISRPNLTFSTLTVSNMSPEDSSIYLCSAEGGAGYGYTFGSGTRLTVV.

The chain employs TRBV3-1 (or the pseudogene TRBV3-2) and TRBJ1-6, with a tentative D call TRBD1 (6 bases). This CDR3 contains 20 residues. Trimming removed 4 bases from V and 4 bases from J, with 26 bases in between. Germline CDR1 LGHDT, CDR2 YNNKEL (reference sequence). CDR3 protein: CASSPYGGPTTGFYNSPLHF. The CDR3 coding sequence is TGTGCCAGCAGCCCATACGGAGGACCCACCACAGGGTTTTATAATTCACCCCTCCACTTT.

The V call is TRBV3-1 (or the pseudogene TRBV3-2), the J call TRBJ2-5; a weak D match, TRBD2 (6 bases). Germline V gene data show CDR1 as LGHDT and CDR2 as YNNKEL (reference sequence). Trimming cost V 4 bases and J 2 bases, with 14 bases left between them. The CDR3 is 15 residues long. The CDR3 here is CASSPAWAGQETQYF. CDR3 in DNA: TGTGCCAGCAGCCCCGCCTGGGCGGGGCAAGAGACCCAGTACTTC.

The chain is built from TRBV5-1 and TRBJ1-4, with D perhaps TRBD1 (5 bases). The CDR3 length is 17 residues. Trimming pared 0 bases from V and 0 bases from J, leaving 12 bases between. CDR1 and CDR2 from the germline V gene are SGHRS and YFSETQ. The CDR3 DNA is TGCGCCAGCAGCTTGGCAGGGCAGGTGACAACTAATGAAAAACTGTTTTTT. Amino acids: CASSLAGQVTTNEKLFF.

CDR3: CAWSPRTRGRYTEAFF. The DNA of the CDR3 is TGTGCCTGGAGCCCCAGAACCCGGGGGAGATACACTGAAGCTTTCTTT. This chain connects TRBV30 to TRBJ1-1; perhaps TRBD1 as D (5 bases). The CDR3 is 16 amino acids. Trimming stripped 3 bases from V and 3 bases from J, with 20 bases between. From germline, CDR1 is GTSNPN and CDR2 SVGIG (reference sequence).

J is TRBJ2-3 and V is TRBV5-4; 12 bases line up with TRBD1. There are 17 residues in the CDR3. With 4 bases clipped from V and 5 bases from J, the junction kept 11 bases outside the gene matches. Germline CDR1 SGHNT, CDR2 YYREEE (reference sequence). CDR3 sequence reads: CASSPGSGTGGVDTQYF. Here the CDR3 DNA reads TGTGCCAGCAGCCCGGGGTCGGGGACAGGGGGCGTAGATACGCAGTATTTT.